One and the same sample provided the 25 T cell receptor beta chains below, sequenced in a study of shared clonotypes between healthy human individuals. The protocol was immunoSEQ multiplex PCR, while the TCRdb copy is restricted to in-frame clones and leaves out a portion. The data contain some 680,000 clones, around four fifths of them seen just once; the ten biggest clones take up 1.5% to 2%. The sequenced sample consisted of memory CD4+ T cells sorted from blood. Sample subset: CD45RA-negative fraction. The receptor set was obtained from a woman under 40 in good health.

The rearrangement joins TRBV5-1 to TRBJ2-3; a possible D gene is TRBD2 (5 bases). CDR1 and CDR2 (germline): SGHRS, YFSETQ. With 4 bases removed from V and 2 bases from J, the gap between germline ends came to 14 bases. The CDR3 has 15 residues. CDR3 residues: CASSRRPIDTDTQYF. As DNA, the CDR3 is TGCGCCAGCAGCAGGAGGCCAATAGACACAGATACGCAGTATTTT. Using reference TRBV5-1 and TRBJ2-3 for the parts outside the CDR3, the full variable domain is KAGVTQTPRYLIKTRGQQVTLSCSPISGHRSVSWYQQTPGQGLQFLFEYFSETQRNKGNFPGRFSGRQFSNSRSEMNVSTLELGDSALYLCASSRRPIDTDTQYFGPGTRLTVL.

The chain links TRBV30 to TRBJ2-1; 10 nucleotides line up with TRBD1. The trim removed 2 bases at V and 7 bases at J, leaving 8 bases unmatched. Germline V gives CDR1 GTSNPN, CDR2 SVGIG (reference sequence). The CDR3 covers 15 residues. CDR3 sequence reads: CAWSTTGGARNEQFF. CDR3 in DNA: TGTGCCTGGAGTACGACAGGGGGCGCGAGGAATGAGCAGTTCTTC.

This clone was recorded only once. This sequence joins TRBV28 and TRBJ2-7; D remains unclear. This CDR3 has 11 residues. Trimming removed 5 bases at V and 6 bases at J, with 8 bases between. Per the germline V gene, CDR1 is MDHEN and CDR2 is SYDVKM. CDR3 nucleotide sequence: TGTGCCAGCAGTACCCCCGTCGAGCAGTACTTC. Translating it yields CASSTPVEQYF.

As to this clone: The sample holds other DNA sequences that translate to the same CDR3. The V gene is TRBV9, the J gene TRBJ2-7; D is unclear. The CDR3 runs to 12 residues. The V gene's germline CDR1 is SGDLS and CDR2 YYNGEE. V shed 4 bases and J shed 0 bases, with 5 bases lying between them. CDR3 in amino acids: CASSPSSYEQYF. The CDR3 region has the DNA TGTGCCAGCAGCCCGAGCTCCTACGAGCAGTACTTC. Supplemented by reference TRBV9 and TRBJ2-7, the full variable domain reads DSGVTQTPKHLITATGQRVTLRCSPRSGDLSVYWYQQSLDQGLQFLIQYYNGEERAKGNILERFSAQQFPDLHSELNLSSLELGDSALYFCASSPSSYEQYFGPGTRLTVT.

This rearrangement joins TRBV6-5 to TRBJ2-1, with 7 bases lining up with TRBD1. This CDR3 comprises 15 residues. The V segment lost 6 bases and the J segment 1 base; nucleotides outside the gene matches: 6. Looked up from germline, CDR1 is MNHEY and CDR2 is SVGAGI. The CDR3 is CASRKDRSSYNEQFF. Here the CDR3 DNA reads TGTGCCAGCAGAAAGGACAGGAGTTCCTACAATGAGCAGTTCTTC.

The chain combines TRBV2 with TRBJ1-2; tentative D call: TRBD1 (5 bases). Trimming shortened V by 2 bases and J by 1 base, and 8 bases separated the two germline ends. This CDR3 is built from 14 residues. Germline CDR1 is SNHLY and CDR2 is FYNNEI. For the CDR3, the DNA is TGTGCCAGCAGTGAAAGACAGAGTAACTATGGCTACACCTTC. This translates into CASSERQSNYGYTF. Looking up the rest from reference TRBV2 and TRBJ1-2 gives the full variable domain: EPEVTQTPSHQVTQMGQEVILRCVPISNHLYFYWYRQILGQKVEFLVSFYNNEISEKSEIFDDQFSVERPDGSNFTLKIRSTKLEDSAMYFCASSERQSNYGYTFGSGTRLTVV.

V gene TRBV7-9 combines with J gene TRBJ2-6; possibly TRBD1 for D (5 bases). Germline V gene lookup returns CDR1 SEHNR and CDR2 FQNEAQ (reference sequence). This CDR3 contains 15 residues. Trimming took 2 bases from V and 3 from J, leaving 8 bases between them. This CDR3 is CASSLLGVGANVLTF. The CDR3 region has the DNA TGTGCCAGCAGCTTACTAGGGGTTGGGGCCAACGTCCTGACTTTC.

The rearrangement uses TRBV5-1 and TRBJ1-4; D may be TRBD1 (6 bases). The CDR3 length is 15 residues. V lost 4 bases and J 0 bases, leaving 10 bases between the germline ends. In germline, CDR1 is SGHRS, CDR2 YFSETQ. The CDR3 region has the DNA TGCGCCAGCAGCCTTGCAGGGGCAACTAATGAAAAACTGTTTTTT. Amino acids: CASSLAGATNEKLFF. Complete variable domain (other parts from reference TRBV5-1 and TRBJ1-4): KAGVTQTPRYLIKTRGQQVTLSCSPISGHRSVSWYQQTPGQGLQFLFEYFSETQRNKGNFPGRFSGRQFSNSRSEMNVSTLELGDSALYLCASSLAGATNEKLFFGSGTQLSVL.

This sequence joins TRBV19 and TRBJ1-5; TRBD1 might be the D (6 bases). The ends were cut back, 7 bases at V and 9 bases at J, with 25 bases in the middle. Per germline, CDR1 LNHDA and CDR2 SQIVND (reference sequence). The CDR3 spans 16 residues. CDR3 sequence reads: CASMTGQVRKGRPQHF. DNA of the CDR3: TGTGCCAGTATGACAGGCCAGGTACGGAAAGGGAGGCCCCAGCATTTT.

The V and J genes are TRBV2 and TRBJ2-1; TRBD1 matches at 10 bases. V lost 2 bases, J lost 7 bases, and 2 bases stayed unmatched. This CDR3 region has 14 residues. From germline, CDR1 is SNHLY and CDR2 FYNNEI. CDR3 amino acids: CASSERTGGNEQFF. CDR3 sequence (DNA): TGTGCCAGCAGTGAAAGGACAGGGGGGAATGAGCAGTTCTTC. Combining the CDR3 with reference TRBV2 and TRBJ2-1 gives the whole variable domain EPEVTQTPSHQVTQMGQEVILRCVPISNHLYFYWYRQILGQKVEFLVSFYNNEISEKSEIFDDQFSVERPDGSNFTLKIRSTKLEDSAMYFCASSERTGGNEQFFGPGTRLTVL.

This chain links TRBV9 with TRBJ2-3; 9 nucleotides match TRBD2. V lost 1 base and J lost 5; bases outside the gene matches: 5. This CDR3 is built from 15 residues. Germline lookup yields CDR1 SGDLS and CDR2 YYNGEE. CDR3 amino acids: CASSVLAGALDTQYF. The CDR3 nucleotides are TGTGCCAGCAGCGTATTAGCGGGAGCGTTAGATACGCAGTATTTT.

The rearrangement uses TRBV30 and TRBJ1-1; TRBD1 matches at 8 bases. Germline lookup yields CDR1 GTSNPN and CDR2 SVGIG (reference sequence). The V segment lost 2 bases and the J segment 4 bases; nucleotides outside the gene matches: 6. The CDR3 sequence is 14 residues long. CDR3 residues: CAWSTTGVATEAFF. Here the CDR3 DNA reads TGTGCCTGGAGTACGACAGGGGTGGCCACTGAAGCTTTCTTT.

The chain uses TRBV7-9 and TRBJ1-1; D is uncertain. The germline gives CDR1 SEHNR, CDR2 FQNEAQ (reference sequence). The CDR3 runs 15 residues. V lost 4 bases, J lost 2 bases, and 14 bases lay in between. DNA for the CDR3: TGTGCCAGCAGCTCTGGGCTATACTTCAACACTGAAGCTTTCTTT. Translating it yields CASSSGLYFNTEAFF. The full variable domain, its missing parts supplied by reference TRBV7-9 and TRBJ1-1, is DTGVSQNPRHKITKRGQNVTFRCDPISEHNRLYWYRQTLGQGPEFLTYFQNEAQLEKSRLLSDRFSAERPKGSFSTLEIQRTEQGDSAMYLCASSSGLYFNTEAFFGQGTRLTVV.

The chain couples TRBV7-9 to TRBJ1-2, with 8 bases lining up with TRBD1. Germline V gene sequence: CDR1 SEHNR, CDR2 FQNEAQ (reference sequence). The CDR3 has 12 residues. J lost 8 bases, V lost 8 bases, and 7 bases had no gene match. Here the CDR3 DNA reads TGTGCCAGCGGGCAGGGGGCTTACGGCTACACCTTC. It specifies CASGQGAYGYTF. The whole variable domain, filled in from reference TRBV7-9 and TRBJ1-2, reads DTGVSQNPRHKITKRGQNVTFRCDPISEHNRLYWYRQTLGQGPEFLTYFQNEAQLEKSRLLSDRFSAERPKGSFSTLEIQRTEQGDSAMYLCASGQGAYGYTFGSGTRLTVV.

For the CDR3, the DNA is TGTGCCAGCAGTGAAACACATCCCGGACAGGGAGGCTATGGCTACACCTTC. It is translated as CASSETHPGQGGYGYTF. The V gene is TRBV2, the J gene TRBJ1-2; 8 bases are shared with TRBD1. This CDR3 has 17 residues. Unmatched junction bases numbered 12, after V lost 2 bases and J lost 4 bases. The V gene's germline CDR1 is SNHLY and CDR2 FYNNEI.

This clone was seen only once. The rearrangement links TRBV11-2 to TRBJ2-3; D ambiguous. Germline CDR1 is SGHAT and CDR2 is FQNNGV. This CDR3 region has 14 residues. The ends were cut back, 4 bases at V and 0 bases at J, with 8 bases in the middle. The CDR3 nucleotides are TGTGCCAGCAGCTGTCAGGTAAGCACAGATACGCAGTATTTT. Encoded protein: CASSCQVSTDTQYF.

The chain uses TRBV10-1 and TRBJ2-7; D is possibly TRBD1 (8 bases). The CDR3 covers 16 residues. V lost 2 bases and J 6 bases, leaving 20 bases between the germline ends. Germline lookup yields CDR1 WNHNN and CDR2 SYGVQD (reference sequence). The CDR3 nucleotides read TGCGCCAGCAGTGAGAGGACAGGGACTAACCTGGGCGAGCAGTACTTC. Translated: CASSERTGTNLGEQYF.

The chain carries TRBV30 and TRBJ2-3; 10 positions agree with TRBD2. The J segment lost 2 bases and the V segment lost 4 bases, leaving 12 bases of the junction unmatched. CDR3 length equals 17 residues. Germline values: CDR1 GTSNPN, CDR2 SVGIG (reference sequence). CDR3: CAWNKQRTSGLTDTQYF. In nucleotides, the CDR3 is TGTGCCTGGAATAAACAACGGACTAGCGGACTCACAGATACGCAGTATTTT.

The rearrangement joins TRBV28 to TRBJ2-3; no definite D call. The V gene's germline CDR1 is MDHEN and CDR2 SYDVKM. The V end lost 2 bases, the J end lost 7 bases, and 4 bases lay between the germline ends. CDR3 length equals 11 residues. CDR3: CASSLRYTQYF. CDR3 DNA sequence: TGTGCCAGCAGTTTAAGGTATACGCAGTATTTT.

J is TRBJ1-5 and V is TRBV27, with 7 positions matching TRBD1. CDR3 length: 16 residues. Germline CDR1 is MNHEY and CDR2 is SMNVEV (reference sequence). The junction had 12 bases not matched to a gene; V was cut back by 5 bases and J by 5 bases. CDR3 sequence: CASSRRQGGGYQPQHF. The CDR3 DNA follows: TGTGCCAGCAGTAGACGACAGGGTGGGGGGTATCAGCCCCAGCATTTT.

The chain has TRBV29-1 and TRBJ2-1, with 8 positions matching TRBD2. The CDR3 is made up of 14 amino acids. CDR1 is SQVTM and CDR2 is ANQGSEA in the germline V gene. Trimming took 1 base from V and 16 from J; bases not matched to a gene: 15. Here the CDR3 DNA reads TGCAGCGTTGAAGGATGGCGGGAGGCCCAAGGGTACTTCTTC. Amino acid sequence: CSVEGWREAQGYFF.

CDR3 region: CASSRIGGTGTEKLFF. DNA of the CDR3: TGCGCCAGCAGCCGCATCGGTGGGACAGGGACCGAAAAACTGTTTTTT. This chain joins TRBV5-1 and TRBJ1-4, with TRBD1 identical over 9 bases. V trimming: 4 bases; J trimming: 8 bases; junction bases outside the gene matches: 12. Per the germline V gene, CDR1 is SGHRS and CDR2 is YFSETQ. CDR3 length: 16 residues.

This clone appeared a few times. Other DNA sequences of this sample code for an identical CDR3. The chain carries TRBV5-1 and TRBJ1-4; 9 bases are shared with TRBD1. Germline V gene sequence: CDR1 SGHRS, CDR2 YFSETQ. The CDR3 sequence is 15 residues long. V trimming: 0 bases; J trimming: 7 bases; junction bases outside the gene matches: 4. CDR3 nucleotide sequence: TGCGCCAGCAGCTTGGGGGACAGGGACAGTGAAAAACTGTTTTTT. This gives the protein CASSLGDRDSEKLFF.

A word on this clone: Sequence at one end of the junction differs from germline and may be a read error. The chain uses TRBV11-2 and TRBJ1-2; D is perhaps TRBD1 (5 bases). Germline loops: CDR1 SGHAT, CDR2 FQNNGV. The CDR3 is made up of 14 amino acids. CDR3 region: CASSLGLGRAGHHF. The CDR3 region has the DNA TGTGCCAGCAGCTTAGGACTAGGCAGGGCGGGCCATCACTTC.

This chain links TRBV29-1 with TRBJ2-3; D assignment may be TRBD1 or TRBD2 (6 bases each). Trimming took off 4 bases at V and 2 bases at J, with 16 bases between the two ends. This CDR3 has 15 residues. Germline V gene sequence: CDR1 SQVTM, CDR2 ANQGSEA. This CDR3 reads CSVGGQGTSTDTQYF. In DNA, the CDR3 is TGCAGCGTTGGGGGGCAGGGGACTTCCACAGATACGCAGTATTTT.